The 14 T cell receptor beta chains in this list originate from one sample, sequenced in a study of shared clonotypes between healthy human individuals. Produced via immunoSEQ multiplex PCR; TCRdb's table is partial and in-frame only. The table records about 2 million clones, 90% to 95% of them present only once. Sequencing was carried out using naive CD4+ T cells sorted from blood. As to subset: CD45RA+ positively selected. The receptors originated from a man aged 18 to 35 in good health.

This rearrangement joins TRBV30 to TRBJ1-1, with D tentatively TRBD1 (5 bases). V was cut by 0 bases and J by 0 bases, with 8 bases left in between. Germline V CDR1 and CDR2: GTSNPN, SVGIG (reference sequence). This CDR3 is 14 amino acids long. DNA of the CDR3: TGTGCCTGGAGTGTAGAGGGGCTGAACACTGAAGCTTTCTTT. The encoded protein is CAWSVEGLNTEAFF.

The V gene is TRBV7-9, the J gene TRBJ2-7; 11 nucleotides agree with TRBD2. J lost 3 bases, V lost 4 bases, and 11 bases had no gene match. CDR1 is SEHNR, CDR2 FQNEAQ, per germline (reference sequence). The CDR3 has 17 residues. The CDR3: CASSSTSGDLYIYEQYF. CDR3 nucleotide sequence: TGTGCCAGCAGCTCGACTAGCGGGGACCTGTACATCTACGAGCAGTACTTC.

The genes are TRBV9 and TRBJ2-5, with D perhaps matching TRBD1 (6 bases). The germline CDR1 and CDR2 sequences are SGDLS and YYNGEE. V was clipped by 3 bases and J by 2 bases, with 11 bases between them. The length of the CDR3 is 14 residues. The DNA of the CDR3 is TGTGCCAGCAGCGCCACAGGGAAACAAGAGACCCAGTACTTC. It is translated as CASSATGKQETQYF. The full variable domain, completed using reference TRBV9 and TRBJ2-5, is DSGVTQTPKHLITATGQRVTLRCSPRSGDLSVYWYQQSLDQGLQFLIQYYNGEERAKGNILERFSAQQFPDLHSELNLSSLELGDSALYFCASSATGKQETQYFGPGTRLLVL.

The J gene is TRBJ1-1, the V gene TRBV9, with a tentative D call TRBD1 (5 bases). Deletions cut 1 base from V and 2 bases from J, with 12 bases between. The CDR3 is 15 amino acids. Germline V lookup: CDR1 SGDLS, CDR2 YYNGEE. DNA for the CDR3: TGTGCCAGCAGCGTATCCTGGGGGGGTAACACTGAAGCTTTCTTT. Translation gives CASSVSWGGNTEAFF.

The chain links TRBV5-1 to TRBJ2-3, with 8 nucleotides matching TRBD2. Germline V gene data show CDR1 as SGHRS and CDR2 as YFSETQ. The CDR3 covers 15 residues. Unmatched junction bases numbered 5, after V lost 4 bases and J lost 1 base. The CDR3 DNA reads as TGCGCCAGCAGCGCCCCGGGAGGGGGCACAGATACGCAGTATTTT. Residues: CASSAPGGGTDTQYF.

The rearrangement joins TRBV30 to TRBJ2-3; 7 bases fit TRBD1. The CDR3 has 12 amino acids. The germline CDR1 and CDR2 sequences are GTSNPN and SVGIG (reference sequence). J gave up 8 bases and V 0 bases, and 2 bases lay outside the gene matches. CDR3 in amino acids: CAWSVPGGTQYF. The CDR3 nucleotides read TGTGCCTGGAGTGTACCAGGGGGTACGCAGTATTTT.

V gene TRBV4-3 combines with J gene TRBJ2-7; TRBD2 might be the D (5 bases). The germline gives CDR1 LGHNA, CDR2 YSLEER. Trimming stripped 0 bases from V and 3 bases from J, with 12 bases between. This CDR3 region has 15 residues. The CDR3 DNA reads TGCGCCAGCAGCCAAGAAGTGGGAGTGGGCTACGAGCAGTACTTC. It translates to CASSQEVGVGYEQYF.

The V call is TRBV6-1, the J call TRBJ2-7; D unresolved. The germline gives CDR1 MNHNS, CDR2 SASEGT. With 3 bases removed from V and 1 base from J, the gap between germline ends came to 13 bases. CDR3 length equals 15 residues. Here the CDR3 DNA reads TGTGCCAGCAGTGAGGACGATGGAGCTTCCTACGAGCAGTACTTC. Residues: CASSEDDGASYEQYF.

The genes are TRBV11-3 and TRBJ2-3; 14 nucleotides agree with TRBD2. The CDR3 is made up of 17 amino acids. The junction had 4 bases not matched to a gene; V was cut back by 3 bases and J by 2 bases. Germline loops: CDR1 SGHNT, CDR2 YENEEA. As DNA, the CDR3 is TGTGCCAGCAGCTTGGGGACTAGCGGGGGAAACACAGATACGCAGTATTTT. Its protein is CASSLGTSGGNTDTQYF.

The chain uses TRBV2 and TRBJ2-2; D is unresolved. The V and J ends lost 3 bases and 2 bases respectively, with 10 bases between them. CDR3 length: 15 residues. Germline V gives CDR1 SNHLY, CDR2 FYNNEI. This CDR3 is CASSEMVLNTGELFF. As DNA, the CDR3 is TGTGCCAGCAGTGAGATGGTCCTAAACACCGGGGAGCTGTTTTTT.

This clone showed up just a few times. The genes are TRBV19 and TRBJ1-6; D remains ambiguous. Germline lookup yields CDR1 LNHDA and CDR2 SQIVND (reference sequence). The CDR3 spans 13 residues. V gave up 4 bases and J gave up 9 bases, with 10 bases separating them. CDR3: CASSTAKGSPLHF. The DNA for the CDR3 is TGTGCCAGTAGTACGGCCAAGGGTTCACCCCTCCACTTT.

The chain couples TRBV28 to TRBJ1-4, with 10 bases fitting TRBD1. This CDR3 has 15 residues. Trimming at V came to 6 bases and at J to 6 bases, leaving 7 bases not matched to a gene. CDR1 and CDR2 (germline): MDHEN, SYDVKM. The DNA of the CDR3 is TGTGCCAGCAGCACTACCGGGACAGGGGATGAAAAACTGTTTTTT. It yields the protein CASSTTGTGDEKLFF.

The genes are TRBV18 and TRBJ2-7; D may be TRBD2 (5 bases). Germline V gene data show CDR1 as KGHSH and CDR2 as LQKENI. There are 15 residues in the CDR3. Trimming took off 3 bases at V and 5 bases at J, with 17 bases between the two ends. For the CDR3, the DNA is TGTGCCAGCTCACCGAGCGGCCGAACTAAGAACGAGCAGTACTTC. Its translation is CASSPSGRTKNEQYF. Full variable domain (remainder filled in from reference TRBV18 and TRBJ2-7): NAGVMQNPRHLVRRRGQEARLRCSPMKGHSHVYWYRQLPEEGLKFMVYLQKENIIDESGMPKERFSAEFPKEGPSILRIQQVVRGDSAAYFCASSPSGRTKNEQYFGPGTRLTVT.

The V and J genes are TRBV25-1 and TRBJ1-2, with D hard to call. The CDR3 covers 13 residues. V dropped 2 bases and J dropped 3 bases, with 7 bases sitting between them. Germline V gene sequence: CDR1 MGHDK, CDR2 SYGVNS. The CDR3 DNA reads as TGTGCCAGCAGTGAAATACAACACTATGGCTACACCTTC. Translating gives CASSEIQHYGYTF.